Sequencing of this TCR beta chain was carried out in a study of tissue T cells after allogeneic stem cell transplantation. V lost 5 bases and J 8 bases, leaving 10 bases between the germline ends. This CDR3 region has 11 residues. Looked up from germline, CDR1 is FNHDT and CDR2 is SITEND (reference sequence). Worth noting for this clone: These gene names are mouse names. The read comes to an end 1 residue before the CDR3 does, leaving the germline J gene to fill in the end.

The method was immunoSEQ multiplex PCR; TCRdb's version includes in-frame clones alone and lacks a portion of them. The table has thousands of clones, 49% seen once. Time point defined: mouse harvest day 14 after allogeneic transplant. Mouse grafts combined 10^7 T-cell-depleted bone marrow cells with 10^6 splenic CD5+ T cells. Tissues came from B6→BALB/c major-mismatch GVHD mice at day 7 or 14. V usage is TRBV19 and J usage is TRBJ1-1; D uncertain. This sequence was found in a female BALB/c mouse given C57BL/6 T cells with graft-versus-host disease after an allogeneic hematopoietic cell transplant. Sequenced input: gut tissue. CDR3 bases read: TGTGCCAGCAGCCCTGGGGAGGAAGTCTTC. Translated: CASSPGEEVF. The CDR3, in full, reads CASSPGEEVFF.